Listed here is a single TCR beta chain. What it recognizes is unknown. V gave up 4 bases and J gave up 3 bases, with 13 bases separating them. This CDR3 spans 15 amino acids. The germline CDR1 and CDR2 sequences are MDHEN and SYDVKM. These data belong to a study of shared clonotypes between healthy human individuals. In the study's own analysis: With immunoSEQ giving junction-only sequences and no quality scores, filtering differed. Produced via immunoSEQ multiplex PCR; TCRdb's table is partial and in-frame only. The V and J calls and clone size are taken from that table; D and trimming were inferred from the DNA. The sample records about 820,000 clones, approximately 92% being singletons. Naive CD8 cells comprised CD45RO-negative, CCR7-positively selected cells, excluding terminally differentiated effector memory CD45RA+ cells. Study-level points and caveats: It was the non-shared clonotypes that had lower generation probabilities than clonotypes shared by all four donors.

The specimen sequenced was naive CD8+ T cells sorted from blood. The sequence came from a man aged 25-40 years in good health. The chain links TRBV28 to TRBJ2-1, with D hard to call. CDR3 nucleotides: TGTGCCAGCAGTTCTGTCGAGATGAGCTACAATGAGCAGTTCTTC. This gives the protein CASSSVEMSYNEQFF.